The next 6 T cell receptor beta chains were all read from a single sample in a study of identical twins. TCRdb processed the 5' RACE reads anew with MiXCR; each CDR3 protein has one entry. This table holds around 370,000 distinct CDR3 sequences, approximately 10% found once. The sequencing input was naive T cells sorted from blood. The origin of the receptors is a woman in her 50s in good health.

This clonotype was seen more than once but under ten times. The chain links TRBV24-1 to TRBJ2-5, with D possibly being TRBD1 (6 bases). Germline loops: CDR1 KGHDR, CDR2 SFDVKD. The CDR3 consists of 16 residues. V was cut by 4 bases and J by 5 bases, with 19 bases left in between. The CDR3 DNA sequence: TGTGCCACCAGTGAAGTGGACAGCCGGTCGTTGGAGACCCAGTACTTC. Translating it yields CATSEVDSRSLETQYF.

The chain combines TRBV20-1 with TRBJ2-2; D might be TRBD1 (6 bases). The germline V and J ends were trimmed by 1 base and 5 bases, with 11 bases remaining between them. Germline CDR1 DFQATT, CDR2 SNEGSKA (reference sequence). The CDR3 contains 14 residues. The CDR3 reads CSARGQGTTGELFF. CDR3 DNA: TGCAGTGCTAGAGGCCAGGGGACGACCGGGGAGCTGTTTTTT.

This clonotype came up a few times. The chain links TRBV2 to TRBJ2-3; 9 bases are shared with TRBD2. Losses at the gene ends were 7 bases for V and 5 bases for J; bases not matched to a gene: 10. The CDR3 totals 15 residues. Germline CDR1 SNHLY, CDR2 FYNNEI. CDR3 in amino acids: CASKIGAGGGDTQYF. In nucleotides, the CDR3 is TGTGCCAGCAAGATTGGAGCGGGAGGCGGAGATACGCAGTATTTT. Complete variable domain (other parts from reference TRBV2 and TRBJ2-3): EPEVTQTPSHQVTQMGQEVILRCVPISNHLYFYWYRQILGQKVEFLVSFYNNEISEKSEIFDDQFSVERPDGSNFTLKIRSTKLEDSAMYFCASKIGAGGGDTQYFGPGTRLTVL.

The table lists this clonotype with many counts. This sequence joins TRBV20-1 and TRBJ2-7, with 7 bases identical to TRBD2. The germline gives CDR1 DFQATT, CDR2 SNEGSKA (reference sequence). This CDR3 spans 14 amino acids. V lost 6 bases and J lost 4; bases outside the gene matches: 12. CDR3 DNA sequence: TGCAGTGCCCTCCCGACTAGCCACCAGTACGAGCAGTACTTC. It encodes CSALPTSHQYEQYF.

This clonotype was seen a few times. The chain has TRBV12-3 or TRBV12-4 and TRBJ2-3, with 7 bases identical to TRBD2. CDR3 length equals 14 residues. The trim removed 5 bases at V and 3 bases at J, leaving 5 bases unmatched. CDR3: CASSASSGTDTQYF. The CDR3 nucleotides are TGTGCCAGCAGTGCGTCTAGCGGTACAGATACGCAGTATTTT.

This clonotype was counted at least ten times. This chain links TRBV12-3 or TRBV12-4 with TRBJ2-1; 9 bases match TRBD2. V lost 2 bases, J lost 8 bases, and 19 bases stayed unmatched. The CDR3 has 19 residues. Here the CDR3 reads CASSLSPRRLAGKGDEQFF. The DNA for the CDR3 is TGTGCCAGCAGTTTATCCCCCCGGAGGCTAGCGGGGAAGGGGGATGAGCAGTTCTTC.